The 2 T cell receptor beta chains below come from one sample, sequenced in a study of Graves' ophthalmopathy and Graves' hyperthyroidism. RNA transcripts were the source from which TCR beta CDR3 regions were amplified. The authors performed first-round RT-PCR with HTBI primers and then a second-round multiplex PCR. TCRdb itself ran the multiplex PCR reads through MiXCR, one entry per CDR3 protein. The sample gives approximately 640,000 distinct CDR3 sequences, roughly two fifths of which show up once; more than 2.5% is in the top ten. Sequencing was performed on peripheral blood. The receptors were sampled from an adult man with Graves' ophthalmopathy.

This clonotype was counted ten times or more. This chain uses TRBV15 with TRBJ2-2; 11 bases align to TRBD2. Germline loops: CDR1 LNHNV, CDR2 YYDKDF (reference sequence). The V segment lost 3 bases and the J segment 7 bases; nucleotides outside the gene matches: 10. CDR3 length: 17 amino acids. The CDR3 nucleotides are TGTGCCACCAGCAGGGAAACTAGCGGGAGTTTGGGCGGGGAGCTGTTTTTT. Its translation: CATSRETSGSLGGELFF. The variable domain in full, with the rest retrieved from reference TRBV15 and TRBJ2-2, is DAMVIQNPRYQVTQFGKPVTLSCSQTLNHNVMYWYQQKSSQAPKLLFHYYDKDFNNEADTPDNFQSRRPNTSFCFLDIRSPGLGDTAMYLCATSRETSGSLGGELFFGEGSRLTVL.

Details on this clonotype: Possible read error: a much larger clone is one base away. The chain carries TRBV6-6 and TRBJ1-2; unclear D gene. V lost 6 bases and J lost 2, with 10 bases in between. The CDR3 length is 13 residues. CDR1 is MNHNY, CDR2 SVGAGI, per germline (reference sequence). CDR3: CASSERGNYGYTF. CDR3 bases: TGTGCCAGCAGCGAACGGGGAAACTATGGCTACACCTTC.